The sequence of this TCR beta chain was determined in a study of cytomegalovirus exposure and HLA in healthy donors. The CDR3 is 14 residues long. V lost 5 bases to trimming and J lost 3 bases, with 10 bases between them. Germline assignment: CDR1 SGHTA and CDR2 FQGTGA. PCR employed 60 Vbeta and 13 Jbeta primers. The data were produced by immunoSEQ multiplex PCR, yet TCRdb's version contains in-frame clones alone and is incomplete. The sample gives roughly 140,000 clones, about three quarters of which show up once; under 2% is in the top ten. This sequence was found in a young woman in good health and CMV-seronegative. Sample: PBMCs. This sequence joins TRBV7-3 and TRBJ2-2; D is undetermined. The CDR3 coding sequence is TGTGCCAGCAGCCCCGAGGAGTACACCGGGGAGCTGTTTTTT. The encoded protein is CASSPEEYTGELFF.